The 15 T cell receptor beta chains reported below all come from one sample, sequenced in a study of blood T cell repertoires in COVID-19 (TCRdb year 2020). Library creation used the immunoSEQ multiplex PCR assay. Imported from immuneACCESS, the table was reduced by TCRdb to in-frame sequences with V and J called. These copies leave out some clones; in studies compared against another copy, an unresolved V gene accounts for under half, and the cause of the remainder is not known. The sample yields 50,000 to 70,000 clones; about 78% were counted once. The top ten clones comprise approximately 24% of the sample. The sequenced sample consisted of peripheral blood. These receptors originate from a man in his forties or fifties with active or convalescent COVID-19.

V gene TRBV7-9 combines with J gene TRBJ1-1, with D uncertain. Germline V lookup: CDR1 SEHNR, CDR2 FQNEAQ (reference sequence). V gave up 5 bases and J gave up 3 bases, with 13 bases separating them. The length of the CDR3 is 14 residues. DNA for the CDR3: TGTGCCAGCAGCGCGGCGGGCGGGGACACTGAAGCTTTCTTT. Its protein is CASSAAGGDTEAFF.

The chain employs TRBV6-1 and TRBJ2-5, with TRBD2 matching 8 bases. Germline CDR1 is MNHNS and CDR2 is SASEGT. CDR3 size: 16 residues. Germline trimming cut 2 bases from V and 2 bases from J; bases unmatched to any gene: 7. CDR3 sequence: CASSELGGGPQETQYF. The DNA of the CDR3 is TGTGCCAGCAGTGAATTGGGCGGGGGGCCTCAAGAGACCCAGTACTTC.

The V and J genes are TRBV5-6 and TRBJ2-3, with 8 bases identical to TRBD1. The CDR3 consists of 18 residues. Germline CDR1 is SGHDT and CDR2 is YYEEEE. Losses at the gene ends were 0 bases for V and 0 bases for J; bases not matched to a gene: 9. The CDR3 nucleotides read TGTGCCAGCAGCTTGGCAGGGGGCTTTGATCCTAGCACAGATACGCAGTATTTT. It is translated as CASSLAGGFDPSTDTQYF.

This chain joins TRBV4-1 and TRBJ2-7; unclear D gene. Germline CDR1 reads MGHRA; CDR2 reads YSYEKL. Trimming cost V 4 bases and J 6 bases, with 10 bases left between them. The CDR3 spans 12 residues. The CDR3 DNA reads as TGCGCCAGCAGCCCGTACTACGGCGAGCAGTACTTC. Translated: CASSPYYGEQYF.

The CDR3 DNA reads TGTGCCAGCAGCTTAGTTACTAGCGGACACGATACGCAGTATTTT. Its protein is CASSLVTSGHDTQYF. This chain links TRBV7-2 with TRBJ2-3; 8 bases are shared with TRBD2. V gave up 1 base and J gave up 6 bases; unmatched junction bases: 6. Looked up from germline, CDR1 is SGHTA and CDR2 is FQGNSA. The CDR3 is made up of 15 amino acids.

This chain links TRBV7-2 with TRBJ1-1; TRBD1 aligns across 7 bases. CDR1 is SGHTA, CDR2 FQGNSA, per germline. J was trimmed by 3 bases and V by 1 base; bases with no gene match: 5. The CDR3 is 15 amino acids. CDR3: CASSLGIGGYTEAFF. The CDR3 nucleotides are TGTGCCAGCAGCTTAGGTATAGGGGGCTACACTGAAGCTTTCTTT.

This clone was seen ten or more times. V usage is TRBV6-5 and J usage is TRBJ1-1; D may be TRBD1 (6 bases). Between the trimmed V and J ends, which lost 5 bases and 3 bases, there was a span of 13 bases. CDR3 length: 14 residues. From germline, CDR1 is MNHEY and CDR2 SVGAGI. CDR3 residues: CASSRQDGDTEAFF. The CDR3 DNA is TGTGCCAGCAGTAGACAGGATGGGGACACTGAAGCTTTCTTT.

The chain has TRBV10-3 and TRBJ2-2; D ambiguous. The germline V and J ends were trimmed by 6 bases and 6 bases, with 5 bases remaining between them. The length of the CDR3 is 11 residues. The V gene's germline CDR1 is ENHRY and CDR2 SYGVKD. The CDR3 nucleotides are TGTGCCATCAGACGGTCCGGGGAGCTGTTTTTT. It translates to CAIRRSGELFF.

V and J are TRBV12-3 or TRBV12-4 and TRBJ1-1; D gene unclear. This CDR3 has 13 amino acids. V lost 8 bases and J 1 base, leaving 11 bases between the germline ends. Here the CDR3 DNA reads TGTGCCAGCTGTAATCGGTGGAACACTGAAGCTTTCTTT. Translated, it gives CASCNRWNTEAFF.

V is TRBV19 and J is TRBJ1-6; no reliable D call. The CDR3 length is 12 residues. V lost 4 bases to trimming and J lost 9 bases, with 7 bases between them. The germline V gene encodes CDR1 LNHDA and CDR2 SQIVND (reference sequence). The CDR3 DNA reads TGTGCCAGTAGTACACCGAGTTCACCCCTCCACTTT. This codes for CASSTPSSPLHF.

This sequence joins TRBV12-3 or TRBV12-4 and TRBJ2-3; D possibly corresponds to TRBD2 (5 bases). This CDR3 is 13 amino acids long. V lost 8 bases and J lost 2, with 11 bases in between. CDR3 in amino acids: CASGTDYTDTQYF. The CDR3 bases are TGTGCCAGCGGCACCGACTACACAGATACGCAGTATTTT.

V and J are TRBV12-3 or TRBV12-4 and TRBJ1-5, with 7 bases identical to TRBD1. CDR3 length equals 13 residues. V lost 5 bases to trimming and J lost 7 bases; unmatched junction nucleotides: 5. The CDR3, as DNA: TGTGCCAGCAGTCGGACAGGTCGGCAGCCCCAGCATTTT. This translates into CASSRTGRQPQHF.

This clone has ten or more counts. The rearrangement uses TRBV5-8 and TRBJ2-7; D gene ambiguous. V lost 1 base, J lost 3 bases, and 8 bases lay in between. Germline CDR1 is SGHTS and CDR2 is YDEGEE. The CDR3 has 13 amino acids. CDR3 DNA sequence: TGTGCCAGCAGCTTGTACGGAGACTACGAGCAGTACTTC. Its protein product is CASSLYGDYEQYF.

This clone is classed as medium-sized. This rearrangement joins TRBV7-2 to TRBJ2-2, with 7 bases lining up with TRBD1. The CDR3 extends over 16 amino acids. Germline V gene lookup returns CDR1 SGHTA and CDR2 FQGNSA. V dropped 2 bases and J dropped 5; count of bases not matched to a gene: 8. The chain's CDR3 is CASSLPGQLFTGELFF. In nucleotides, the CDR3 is TGTGCCAGCAGCTTACCGGGACAGCTATTTACCGGGGAGCTGTTTTTT.

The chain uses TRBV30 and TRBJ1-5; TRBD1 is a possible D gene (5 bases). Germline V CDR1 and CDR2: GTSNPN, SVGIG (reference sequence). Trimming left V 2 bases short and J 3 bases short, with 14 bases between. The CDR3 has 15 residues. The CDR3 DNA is TGTGCCTGGAGTCTGGGGCAGGCGTCCAATCAGCCCCAGCATTTT. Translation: CAWSLGQASNQPQHF.